The present entry profiles one TCR beta chain with its context. Its specificity is unknown. Collection occurred without any documented infections or immune events in donors. This sample was taken from a study of identifying expanded T cells in peripheral blood. Broader study findings: Over approximately two and four weeks, about 15 and 19 clones changed, versus roughly 1.2 between replicates.

V was shortened by 5 bases and J by 0 bases, with 11 bases between the two germline ends. The germline CDR1 and CDR2 sequences are SGHTA and FQGNSA. CDR3 length: 15 residues. The table came from immunoSEQ multiplex PCR; TCRdb's copy has only in-frame clones and leaves some out. The sample records about 81,000 clones, roughly 84% being singletons. This clonotype originated in a person aged 18-69 years in good health. The V and J genes are TRBV7-2 and TRBJ1-3; D possibly corresponds to TRBD1 (6 bases). Sequenced: blood. CDR3: CASSNTGTSGNTIYF. Written as DNA, the CDR3 is TGTGCCAGCAGCAATACAGGGACCTCTGGAAACACCATATATTTT.